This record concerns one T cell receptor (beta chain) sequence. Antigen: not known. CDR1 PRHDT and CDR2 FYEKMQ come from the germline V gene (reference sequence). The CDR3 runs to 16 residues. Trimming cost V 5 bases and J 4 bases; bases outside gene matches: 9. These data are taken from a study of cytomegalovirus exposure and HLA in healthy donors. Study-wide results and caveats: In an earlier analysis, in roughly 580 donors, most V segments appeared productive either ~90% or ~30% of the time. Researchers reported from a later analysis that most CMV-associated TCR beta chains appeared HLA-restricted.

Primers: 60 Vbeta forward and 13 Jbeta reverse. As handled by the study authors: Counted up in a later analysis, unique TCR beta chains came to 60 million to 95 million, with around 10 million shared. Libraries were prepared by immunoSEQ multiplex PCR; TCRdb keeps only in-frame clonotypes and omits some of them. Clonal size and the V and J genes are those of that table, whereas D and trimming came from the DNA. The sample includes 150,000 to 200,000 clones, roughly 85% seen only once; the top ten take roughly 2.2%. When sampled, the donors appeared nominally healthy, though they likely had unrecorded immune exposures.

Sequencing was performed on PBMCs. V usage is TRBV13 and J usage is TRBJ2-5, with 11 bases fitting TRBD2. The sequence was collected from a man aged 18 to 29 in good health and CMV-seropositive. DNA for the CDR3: TGTGCCAGCAGCCCAGGGACTAGCGGTTCGGCAGAGACCCAGTACTTC. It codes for CASSPGTSGSAETQYF.